The subject of this entry is one T cell receptor (beta chain). Its antigen is unknown. The record originates from a study of response to subunit inactivated influenza vaccine. TCRdb reprocessed the RT-PCR reads via MiXCR and lists one record per CDR3 protein. This table has a few hundred thousand distinct CDR3 sequences, 22% appearing once. Notes on the study in general: After each seasonal influenza vaccination, few new T cells are recruited, the authors suggested.

This CDR3 comprises 16 residues. The J segment lost 4 bases and the V segment lost 2 bases, leaving 8 bases of the junction unmatched. CDR1 and CDR2 from the germline V gene are LGHDT and YNNKEL (reference sequence). This specimen consisted of PBMCs from blood, obtained less than 22 months after vaccination. This chain connects TRBV3-1 to TRBJ1-1, with 9 bases identical to TRBD1. The TCR originated in a man aged 45-69 years who received an inactivated influenza vaccine. The DNA of the CDR3 is TGTGCCAGCAGCCAACAGCCGACAGGGGGGGGCACTGAAGCTTTCTTT. Protein product: CASSQQPTGGGTEAFF.